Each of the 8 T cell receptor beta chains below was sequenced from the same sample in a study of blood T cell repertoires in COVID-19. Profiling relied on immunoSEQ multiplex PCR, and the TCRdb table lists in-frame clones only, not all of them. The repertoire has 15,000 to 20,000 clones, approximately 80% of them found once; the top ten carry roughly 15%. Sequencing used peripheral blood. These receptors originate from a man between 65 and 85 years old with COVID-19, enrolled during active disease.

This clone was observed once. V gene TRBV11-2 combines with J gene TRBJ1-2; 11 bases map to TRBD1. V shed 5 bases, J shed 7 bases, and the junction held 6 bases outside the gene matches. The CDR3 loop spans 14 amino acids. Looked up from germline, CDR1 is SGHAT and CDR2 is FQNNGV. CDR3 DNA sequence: TGTGCCAGCAGCCAGGACAGGGGGCGGAGTGGCTACACCTTC. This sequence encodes CASSQDRGRSGYTF.

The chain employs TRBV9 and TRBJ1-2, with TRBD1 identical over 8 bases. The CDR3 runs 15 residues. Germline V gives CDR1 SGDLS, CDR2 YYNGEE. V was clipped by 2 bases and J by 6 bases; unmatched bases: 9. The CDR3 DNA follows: TGTGCCAGCAGCGTGGACGGACAGGGTTATGATGGCTACACCTTC. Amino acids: CASSVDGQGYDGYTF.

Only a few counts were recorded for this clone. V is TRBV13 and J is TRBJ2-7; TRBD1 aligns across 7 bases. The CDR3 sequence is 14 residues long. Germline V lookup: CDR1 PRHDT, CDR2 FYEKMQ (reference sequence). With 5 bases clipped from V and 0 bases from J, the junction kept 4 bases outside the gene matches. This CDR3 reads CASSTRDSSYEQYF. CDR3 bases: TGTGCCAGCAGCACCCGGGACAGCTCCTACGAGCAGTACTTC.

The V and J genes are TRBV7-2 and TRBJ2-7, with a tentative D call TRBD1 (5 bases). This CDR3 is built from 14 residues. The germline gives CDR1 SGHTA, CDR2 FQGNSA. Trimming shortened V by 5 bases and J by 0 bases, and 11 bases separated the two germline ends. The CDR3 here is CASSPSGSSYEQYF. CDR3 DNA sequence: TGTGCCAGCAGCCCCTCAGGGTCCTCCTACGAGCAGTACTTC.

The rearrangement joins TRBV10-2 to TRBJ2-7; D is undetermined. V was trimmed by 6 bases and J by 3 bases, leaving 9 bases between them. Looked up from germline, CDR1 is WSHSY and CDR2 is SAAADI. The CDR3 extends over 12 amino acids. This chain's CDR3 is CASSFENYEQYF. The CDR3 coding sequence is TGCGCCAGCAGCTTCGAGAACTACGAGCAGTACTTC.

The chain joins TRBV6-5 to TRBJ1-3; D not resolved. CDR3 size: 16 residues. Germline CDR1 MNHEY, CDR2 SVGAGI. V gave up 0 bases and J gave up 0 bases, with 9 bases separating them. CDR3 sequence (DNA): TGTGCCAGCAGTTACTCCATTCTGAGCTCTGGAAACACCATATATTTT. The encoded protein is CASSYSILSSGNTIYF.

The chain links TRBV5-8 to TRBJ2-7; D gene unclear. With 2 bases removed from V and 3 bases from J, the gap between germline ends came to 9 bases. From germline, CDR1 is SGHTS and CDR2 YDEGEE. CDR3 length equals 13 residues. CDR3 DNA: TGTGCCAGCAGCTTTGGCATATTCTACGAGCAGTACTTC. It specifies CASSFGIFYEQYF.

For the CDR3, the DNA is TGTGCCAGCAGTGAGACAGATAACTATGGCTACACCTTC. As protein: CASSETDNYGYTF. The chain carries TRBV2 and TRBJ1-2; a possible D gene is TRBD1 (5 bases). V was trimmed by 3 bases and J by 1 base, leaving 6 bases between them. Germline values: CDR1 SNHLY, CDR2 FYNNEI. The CDR3 sequence is 13 residues long.